The 26 T cell receptor beta chains given below trace back to one sample, sequenced in a study of T cell responses to AZD1222 COVID-19 vaccine (dated by TCRdb to the early 2020s). Receptors were amplified or captured by the immunoSEQ multiplex PCR assay. TCRdb provides this immuneACCESS table in a form limited to in-frame rearrangements. Some clones are lacking; in checked studies, under half of them reflect an unresolved V gene, and why the rest are absent is not known. In this sample the table shows some 190,000 clones, over 75% of which occur a single time. 6.9% of the sample lies in the top ten. This sample's time point label indicates: baseline before first vaccination. Here the sequenced sample was peripheral blood, taken on day 0 of AZD1222 vaccination. These receptor sequences come from an adult in good health.

This clone was found once. The chain couples TRBV10-2 to TRBJ2-2; D gene uncertain. Germline V gene data show CDR1 as WSHSY and CDR2 as SAAADI. V was shortened by 0 bases and J by 5 bases, with 22 bases between the two germline ends. The CDR3 is 19 residues long. CDR3 sequence reads: CASSESTLQYPRKTGELFF. CDR3 coding DNA: TGCGCCAGCAGTGAGTCGACCTTACAGTACCCTAGAAAAACCGGGGAGCTGTTTTTT.

The chain joins TRBV6-2 or TRBV6-3 to TRBJ2-7; a weak D match, TRBD1 (5 bases). Germline CDR1 and CDR2: MNHEY and SVGEGT. This CDR3 has 14 residues. V lost 2 bases and J 2 bases, leaving 10 bases between the germline ends. CDR3 loop: CASSYARDAYEQYF. The CDR3 region has the DNA TGTGCCAGCAGTTACGCCAGGGATGCCTACGAGCAGTACTTC.

The genes are TRBV6-6 and TRBJ2-7; unclear D gene. V lost 0 bases, J lost 6 bases, and 9 bases lay in between. The CDR3 contains 13 residues. CDR1 is MNHNY, CDR2 SVGAGI, per germline (reference sequence). The CDR3 DNA follows: TGTGCCAGCAGTTACTCGGATCGTGGCGAGCAGTACGTC. Amino acid sequence: CASSYSDRGEQYV.

The gene calls are TRBV4-2 and TRBJ1-6, with TRBD1 as a possible D gene (5 bases). The CDR3 length is 13 residues. Trimming took 7 bases from V and 8 from J, leaving 12 bases between them. In germline, CDR1 is LGHNA, CDR2 YNFKEQ. In DNA, the CDR3 is TGTGCCAGCACCAGCCAGGGACATTCACCCCTCCACTTT. Amino acid sequence: CASTSQGHSPLHF.

The rearrangement uses TRBV4-3 and TRBJ1-6; D call uncertain. This CDR3 has 14 residues. With 0 bases removed from V and 10 bases from J, the gap between germline ends came to 10 bases. Germline-derived CDR1 and CDR2 are LGHNA and YSLEER. Here the CDR3 DNA reads TGCGCCAGCAGCCAAGATAGGGCAGAATCACCCCTCCACTTT. Translation: CASSQDRAESPLHF.

The chain has TRBV12-5 and TRBJ2-3; D may be TRBD1 (6 bases). The germline CDR1 and CDR2 sequences are LGHNT and FRNRAP. V lost 5 bases and J lost 6, with 12 bases in between. The CDR3 covers 13 residues. The CDR3 DNA reads as TGTGCTAGTGGTCTACAGGGACGGGATACGCAGTATTTT. Residues: CASGLQGRDTQYF.

The J gene is TRBJ2-3, the V gene TRBV11-3; 8 nucleotides agree with TRBD2. Germline CDR1 and CDR2: SGHNT and YENEEA. This CDR3 region has 14 residues. Losses at the gene ends were 2 bases for V and 5 bases for J; bases not matched to a gene: 3. The CDR3 DNA is TGTGCCAGCAGCTTAACCAGCGGGGGAGATACGCAGTATTTT. Residues: CASSLTSGGDTQYF.

The rearrangement uses TRBV6-5 and TRBJ2-7; tentative D call: TRBD2 (5 bases). The CDR3 consists of 13 residues. The germline gives CDR1 MNHEY, CDR2 SVGAGI. V was clipped by 4 bases and J by 4 bases, with 11 bases between them. The CDR3 is CASSLAEGYEQYV. For the CDR3, the DNA is TGTGCCAGCAGTTTGGCAGAGGGATACGAGCAGTACGTC.

This chain links TRBV4-2 with TRBJ1-4; D unclear. Trimming removed 1 base at V and 4 bases at J, with 10 bases between. In germline, CDR1 is LGHNA, CDR2 YNFKEQ. This CDR3 comprises 15 residues. CDR3 sequence: CASSQAVADNEKLFF. CDR3 in DNA: TGTGCCAGCAGCCAAGCAGTTGCAGATAATGAAAAACTGTTTTTT.

The V and J genes are TRBV7-9 and TRBJ2-5, with 9 bases aligning to TRBD2. CDR3 size: 17 residues. J lost 7 bases, V lost 1 base, and 13 bases had no gene match. The germline V gene encodes CDR1 SEHNR and CDR2 FQNEAQ (reference sequence). The CDR3 loop is CASSLELAGDGYVTQYF. Here the CDR3 DNA reads TGTGCCAGCAGCTTAGAATTAGCGGGGGATGGCTACGTGACCCAGTACTTC.

This chain joins TRBV27 and TRBJ1-4; D perhaps matches TRBD1 (6 bases). Germline assignment: CDR1 MNHEY and CDR2 SMNVEV (reference sequence). There are 15 residues in the CDR3. Trimming pared 6 bases from V and 7 bases from J, leaving 18 bases between. The CDR3 DNA reads as TGTGCCAGCAGCCCCGGGGCCGGGACAATTGAAAAACTGTTTTTT. Its translation is CASSPGAGTIEKLFF.

This clone was detected once. The chain couples TRBV7-6 to TRBJ1-6, with a possible D match to TRBD1 (6 bases). Trimming stripped 5 bases from V and 6 bases from J, with 14 bases between. From germline, CDR1 is SGHVS and CDR2 FNYEAQ. CDR3 length: 15 residues. The DNA of the CDR3 is TGTGCCAGCAGCCCAGGGGCAGGGGTTAATTCACCCCTCCACTTT. Translation: CASSPGAGVNSPLHF.

The chain carries TRBV13 and TRBJ1-4; 9 positions match TRBD1. This CDR3 spans 15 amino acids. Germline lookup yields CDR1 PRHDT and CDR2 FYEKMQ (reference sequence). V was clipped by 5 bases and J by 4 bases; unmatched bases: 5. Written as DNA, the CDR3 is TGTGCCAGCAGCAGCGGACAGGGGAATAATGAAAAACTGTTTTTT. Protein sequence: CASSSGQGNNEKLFF.

The chain couples TRBV3-1 (or the pseudogene TRBV3-2) to TRBJ1-1, with unresolved D. Trimming stripped 1 base from V and 1 base from J, with 4 bases between. In germline, CDR1 is LGHDT, CDR2 YNNKEL (reference sequence). This CDR3 has 13 residues. The CDR3 here is CASSQAGNTEAFF. Here the CDR3 DNA reads TGTGCCAGCAGCCAAGCAGGGAACACTGAAGCTTTCTTT.

This chain uses TRBV7-8 with TRBJ1-2, with 8 bases lining up with TRBD1. The germline CDR1 and CDR2 sequences are SGHVS and FQNEAQ. The CDR3 contains 15 residues. Unmatched junction bases numbered 6, after V lost 0 bases and J lost 6 bases. CDR3 nucleotides: TGTGCCAGCAGCTTAGCCCGGACAGGGATTCATGGCTACACCTTC. Protein: CASSLARTGIHGYTF. The full variable domain, in which reference TRBV7-8 and TRBJ1-2 provide the parts outside the CDR3, is GAGVSQSPRYKVAKRGQDVALRCDPISGHVSLFWYQQALGQGPEFLTYFQNEAQLDKSGLPSDRFFAERPEGSVSTLKIQRTQQEDSAVYLCASSLARTGIHGYTFGSGTRLTVV.

The CDR3 is CASSVAQGHTEAFF. The DNA for the CDR3 is TGTGCCAGCAGCGTAGCCCAGGGACACACTGAAGCTTTCTTT. The chain is built from TRBV9 and TRBJ1-1; TRBD1 is a possible D gene (5 bases). This CDR3 region has 14 residues. Germline values: CDR1 SGDLS, CDR2 YYNGEE. The V gene lost 0 bases and the J gene lost 3 bases, with 9 bases spanning the gap.

The gene calls are TRBV6-5 and TRBJ2-1; 11 bases are a match to TRBD2. Germline V CDR1 and CDR2: MNHEY, SVGAGI. V was pared by 6 bases and J by 6 bases, with 4 bases of the junction left unmatched. This CDR3 is 14 amino acids long. The CDR3 spells CASRRGLAGNEQFF. The CDR3 coding sequence is TGTGCCAGCAGGCGAGGACTAGCGGGCAATGAGCAGTTCTTC.

The J gene is TRBJ1-4, the V gene TRBV2, with D hard to call. Germline values: CDR1 SNHLY, CDR2 FYNNEI. The CDR3 covers 19 residues. The V end was cut by 5 bases, the J end by 5 bases, with 27 bases between. CDR3 nucleotide sequence: TGTGCCAGCAGTACCGCTGGGAGTGGGGTTTCGGAGGGAAATGAAAAACTGTTTTTT. It codes for CASSTAGSGVSEGNEKLFF.

In this sample, this clone turned up a few times. The chain is built from TRBV28 and TRBJ2-3; no definite D call. Germline values: CDR1 MDHEN, CDR2 SYDVKM. Trimming shortened V by 8 bases and J by 10 bases, and 16 bases separated the two germline ends. This CDR3 is built from 12 residues. The CDR3 loop is CASAANPLPQYF. The CDR3 DNA is TGTGCCAGCGCTGCAAATCCCCTCCCGCAGTATTTT.

This clone was seen once. This chain connects TRBV6-1 to TRBJ1-1; D call uncertain. The CDR3 extends over 15 amino acids. The germline V and J ends were trimmed by 3 bases and 1 base, with 12 bases remaining between them. Germline CDR1 and CDR2: MNHNS and SASEGT. The CDR3 DNA follows: TGTGCCAGCAGTGAGGGGAGGGTCCGGAACACTGAAGCTTTCTTT. Translated, it gives CASSEGRVRNTEAFF.

The chain employs TRBV28 and TRBJ1-4; D remains ambiguous. The length of the CDR3 is 15 residues. With 2 bases removed from V and 6 bases from J, the gap between germline ends came to 13 bases. Germline CDR1 reads MDHEN; CDR2 reads SYDVKM. CDR3 DNA: TGTGCCAGCAGTTTAGTCGGCTTTTCTGATGAAAAACTGTTTTTT. Residues: CASSLVGFSDEKLFF. The whole variable domain, filled in from reference TRBV28 and TRBJ1-4, reads DVKVTQSSRYLVKRTGEKVFLECVQDMDHENMFWYRQDPGLGLRLIYFSYDVKMKEKGDIPEGYSVSREKKERFSLILESASTNQTSMYLCASSLVGFSDEKLFFGSGTQLSVL.

V gene TRBV9 combines with J gene TRBJ2-5; 10 positions agree with TRBD2. Per germline, CDR1 SGDLS and CDR2 YYNGEE. J gave up 5 bases and V 4 bases, and 11 bases lay outside the gene matches. The CDR3 is 16 residues long. CDR3 residues: CASSLLAGGRTETQYF. In nucleotides, the CDR3 is TGTGCCAGCAGCTTGTTAGCGGGGGGACGGACTGAGACCCAGTACTTC.

The V and J genes are TRBV4-2 and TRBJ2-1, with 9 bases identical to TRBD2. CDR1 LGHNA and CDR2 YNFKEQ come from the germline V gene. Trimming removed 0 bases from V and 9 bases from J; junction bases left unmatched: 21. This CDR3 contains 20 residues. The CDR3 here is CASSQDLRGLAARRGGEQFF. CDR3 DNA sequence: TGTGCCAGCAGCCAAGATCTGAGGGGACTAGCCGCCCGGAGGGGGGGTGAGCAGTTCTTC.

The chain carries TRBV7-9 and TRBJ2-7; D unresolved. The CDR3 spans 13 residues. With 1 base removed from V and 2 bases from J, the gap between germline ends came to 6 bases. Germline CDR1 reads SEHNR; CDR2 reads FQNEAQ (reference sequence). CDR3 DNA: TGTGCCAGCAGCTTAGTTCTGACCTACGAGCAGTACTTC. Protein sequence: CASSLVLTYEQYF.

In nucleotides, the CDR3 is TGTGCCAGCAGCTTCAGGAGCAATCAGCCCCAGCATTTT. It encodes CASSFRSNQPQHF. This chain uses TRBV7-2 with TRBJ1-5; no reliable D call. The germline V gene has CDR1 SGHTA and CDR2 FQGNSA. Trimming stripped 3 bases from V and 1 base from J, with 4 bases between. The CDR3 has 13 amino acids.

This chain joins TRBV2 and TRBJ2-5, with D perhaps matching TRBD2 (7 bases). V was pared by 3 bases and J by 4 bases, with 21 bases between. CDR1 is SNHLY and CDR2 is FYNNEI in the germline V gene. This CDR3 is built from 17 residues. CDR3 loop: CASSESLVGGPRETQYF. DNA of the CDR3: TGTGCCAGCAGTGAGAGCTTAGTGGGGGGGCCGAGAGAGACCCAGTACTTC.